The 17 T cell receptor beta chains reported below all come from one sample, sequenced in a study of shared T cell receptors in the human thymus (dated by TCRdb to about 2021). Library construction relied on the immunoSEQ multiplex PCR assay. The table comes from immuneACCESS by way of TCRdb, which keeps in-frame sequences with V and J called. Part of the clones is missing from these tables; in studies checked, under half for an unresolved V gene and the rest for unknown reasons. The sample table contains 450,000 to 650,000 clones; only one count was recorded for about 84% of them. The ten largest make up more than 0.01% of the sample. Separately, the same data were catalogued under a study of human thymus T cells.

Specimen: thymocytes. The receptors derive from a boy under two years old with a congenital heart defect. Donor details come from another sample of the same person, matched by shared clones.

CDR3 loop: CASSMGQGVPEAFF. DNA of the CDR3: TGTGCCAGCAGCATGGGACAGGGTGTACCTGAAGCTTTCTTT. The rearrangement joins TRBV5-8 to TRBJ1-1; 9 nucleotides agree with TRBD1. Unmatched junction bases numbered 7, after V lost 4 bases and J lost 6 bases. The germline gives CDR1 SGHTS, CDR2 YDEGEE. This CDR3 region has 14 residues.

This clone was counted only a few times. DNA of the CDR3: TGCAGCGTTTCAGGACCGGATTCCTCTAGCGGGAGGTGCACAGATACGCAGTATTTT. Residues: CSVSGPDSSSGRCTDTQYF. This chain uses TRBV29-1 with TRBJ2-3; the match to TRBD2 covers 11 bases. Trimming at V came to 5 bases and at J to 1 base, leaving 17 bases not matched to a gene. CDR1 is SQVTM, CDR2 ANQGSEA, per germline. This CDR3 is 19 amino acids long.

V is TRBV7-9 and J is TRBJ2-7; possible D gene TRBD1, 6 bases. The germline V gene encodes CDR1 SEHNR and CDR2 FQNEAQ (reference sequence). Trimming removed 5 bases at V and 6 bases at J, with 17 bases between. The CDR3 spans 14 residues. CDR3 sequence (DNA): TGTGCCAGCAGCCCGAATAGGGACATGGGCGAGCAGTACTTC. The encoded protein is CASSPNRDMGEQYF.

The CDR3 loop is CASSILQTSGRNEQYF. The CDR3 region has the DNA TGTGCCAGCAGTATACTGCAGACTAGCGGGAGGAACGAGCAGTACTTC. The rearrangement links TRBV27 to TRBJ2-7; 13 bases fit TRBD2. Looked up from germline, CDR1 is MNHEY and CDR2 is SMNVEV (reference sequence). V lost 5 bases, J lost 5 bases, and 9 bases stayed unmatched. CDR3 length equals 16 residues.

CDR3 in DNA: TGCGCCAGCAGCCCCTCTCCCTTGACAGGGTTAGGGCAGCCCCAGCATTTT. Its protein product is CASSPSPLTGLGQPQHF. J is TRBJ1-5 and V is TRBV4-3, with 7 bases fitting TRBD1. Germline trimming cut 4 bases from V and 7 bases from J; bases unmatched to any gene: 16. In germline, CDR1 is LGHNA, CDR2 YSLEER. The CDR3 is 17 residues long.

The chain carries TRBV7-8 and TRBJ1-2; TRBD1 aligns across 8 bases. Unmatched junction bases numbered 14, after V lost 5 bases and J lost 6 bases. The CDR3 is 16 amino acids. CDR1 is SGHVS, CDR2 FQNEAQ, per germline. The CDR3 bases are TGTGCCAGCAGCCCGAGGACAGGGTGGGAAGCGGATGGCTACACCTTC. Its translation is CASSPRTGWEADGYTF.

CDR3 DNA sequence: TGTGCCAGTAGTCTGAGGGACAGCGTAGCGGGAGAGGTCTGGAATGAGCAGTTCTTC. Translation: CASSLRDSVAGEVWNEQFF. This rearrangement joins TRBV19 to TRBJ2-1; 9 nucleotides align to TRBD2. Germline CDR1 and CDR2: LNHDA and SQIVND (reference sequence). The CDR3 spans 19 residues. V was clipped by 5 bases and J by 7 bases; unmatched bases: 21. Full variable domain (remainder filled in from reference TRBV19 and TRBJ2-1): DGGITQSPKYLFRKEGQNVTLSCEQNLNHDAMYWYRQDPGQGLRLIYYSQIVNDFQKGDIAEGYSVSREKKESFPLTVTSAQKNPTAFYLCASSLRDSVAGEVWNEQFFGPGTRLTVL.

The chain recombines TRBV5-1 with TRBJ2-7; 9 bases are shared with TRBD1. V shed 3 bases, J shed 2 bases, and the junction held 3 bases outside the gene matches. Germline V lookup: CDR1 SGHRS, CDR2 YFSETQ. The CDR3 has 14 amino acids. The CDR3 protein is CASSWGQGPYEQYF. The CDR3 bases are TGCGCCAGCAGCTGGGGACAGGGTCCCTACGAGCAGTACTTC. Variable domain in full (rest from reference TRBV5-1 and TRBJ2-7): KAGVTQTPRYLIKTRGQQVTLSCSPISGHRSVSWYQQTPGQGLQFLFEYFSETQRNKGNFPGRFSGRQFSNSRSEMNVSTLELGDSALYLCASSWGQGPYEQYFGPGTRLTVT.

CDR3 residues: CASSHQGSEETQYF. The CDR3 DNA reads TGCGCCAGCAGCCACCAGGGTTCGGAGGAGACCCAGTACTTC. V gene TRBV4-3 combines with J gene TRBJ2-5, with D possibly being TRBD1 (5 bases). The V gene lost 3 bases and the J gene lost 5 bases, with 13 bases spanning the gap. Germline V gives CDR1 LGHNA, CDR2 YSLEER. The CDR3 totals 14 residues.

The chain carries TRBV11-3 and TRBJ2-5; tentative D call: TRBD2 (6 bases). This CDR3 has 13 residues. Trimming stripped 5 bases from V and 2 bases from J, with 9 bases between. In germline, CDR1 is SGHNT, CDR2 YENEEA. CDR3: CASSPGLQETQYF. The CDR3 bases are TGTGCCAGCAGCCCGGGACTGCAAGAGACCCAGTACTTC.

The V and J genes are TRBV5-4 and TRBJ2-5, with D tentatively TRBD2 (6 bases). Looked up from germline, CDR1 is SGHNT and CDR2 is YYREEE (reference sequence). This CDR3 region has 19 residues. V was trimmed by 2 bases and J by 2 bases, leaving 25 bases between them. The CDR3 region is CASSFYQPLTGRGQETQYF. The CDR3 nucleotides read TGTGCCAGCAGCTTCTACCAACCGTTGACTGGGCGGGGTCAAGAGACCCAGTACTTC.

The rearrangement links TRBV5-8 to TRBJ2-5, with TRBD2 matching 9 bases. The CDR3 loop spans 17 amino acids. V lost 5 bases, J lost 5 bases, and 16 bases stayed unmatched. Germline V gives CDR1 SGHTS, CDR2 YDEGEE. CDR3 nucleotide sequence: TGTGCCAGCAGTCACCTCACGCGCGGGAGGGGGAGGGAGACCCAGTACTTC. It specifies CASSHLTRGRGRETQYF. The variable domain in full, completed from reference TRBV5-8 and TRBJ2-5, reads EAGVTQSPTHLIKTRGQQATLRCSPISGHTSVYWYQQALGLGLQFLLWYDEGEERNRGNFPPRFSGRQFPNYSSELNVNALELEDSALYLCASSHLTRGRGRETQYFGPGTRLLVL.

The V gene is TRBV27, the J gene TRBJ1-1, with 7 bases fitting TRBD1. The CDR3 is 15 amino acids. Looked up from germline, CDR1 is MNHEY and CDR2 is SMNVEV (reference sequence). The V gene end was trimmed by 2 bases and the J gene end by 2 bases; junction bases not matched to a gene: 5. CDR3 sequence: CASSLTRQGNTEAFF. In DNA, the CDR3 is TGTGCCAGCAGTTTAACCCGACAGGGAAACACTGAAGCTTTCTTT.

V usage is TRBV7-2 and J usage is TRBJ2-1; TRBD2 matches 13 bases. Trimming took 1 base from V and 3 from J; bases not matched to a gene: 6. This CDR3 spans 18 amino acids. Germline CDR1 and CDR2: SGHTA and FQGNSA. The CDR3 is CASSLGGGLAGDYNEQFF. The CDR3 DNA reads TGTGCCAGCAGCTTAGGCGGAGGACTAGCGGGAGACTACAATGAGCAGTTCTTC.

The chain recombines TRBV28 with TRBJ2-5; 14 bases are shared with TRBD2. The junction had 4 bases not matched to a gene; V was cut back by 3 bases and J by 4 bases. The CDR3 has 16 amino acids. Germline values: CDR1 MDHEN, CDR2 SYDVKM. Here the CDR3 DNA reads TGTGCCAGCAGTTTGGGGACTAGCGGGAGTCCAGAGACCCAGTACTTC. Translating it yields CASSLGTSGSPETQYF.

Only one count was recorded for this clone. The chain has TRBV4-2 and TRBJ2-7; possible D gene TRBD1, 5 bases. Trimming took 1 base from V and 9 from J, leaving 16 bases between them. The CDR3 has 14 amino acids. Germline V gives CDR1 LGHNA, CDR2 YNFKEQ. The CDR3 DNA is TGTGCCAGCAGCCAAGGAGGCAGGCCTACAGGGCAGTACTTC. Encoded protein: CASSQGGRPTGQYF.

The gene calls are TRBV7-9 and TRBJ2-1; maybe TRBD1 (6 bases). The CDR3 extends over 17 amino acids. The V gene lost 2 bases and the J gene lost 0 bases, with 14 bases spanning the gap. Germline CDR1 is SEHNR and CDR2 is FQNEAQ (reference sequence). The chain's CDR3 is CASSLMRGNSSYNEQFF. DNA for the CDR3: TGTGCCAGCAGCTTAATGAGGGGGAACAGCTCCTACAATGAGCAGTTCTTC.